The text below deals with one TCR beta chain. Antigen unknown. The V gene's germline CDR1 is SGHRS and CDR2 YFSETQ. Trimming took off 5 bases at V and 0 bases at J, with 14 bases between the two ends. This CDR3 has 15 amino acids. Generated by immunoSEQ multiplex PCR, the TCRdb table keeps only in-frame clones and is missing some. The sample lists approximately 90,000 clones; roughly nine tenths were seen once. The sample originates from a study of T cell responses to AZD1222 COVID-19 vaccine. Study-level points and caveats: Receipt of two AZD1222 doses was followed by a rise in Spike-specific TCR breadth and depth. Repertoire collection took place solely once the T cell response had peaked.

The chain employs TRBV5-1 and TRBJ1-1; D gene uncertain. This specimen was peripheral blood, taken on day 0 of AZD1222 vaccination. This TCR came from an adult in good health. The CDR3 protein is CASRQVPGMNTEAFF. Here the CDR3 DNA reads TGCGCCAGCAGACAAGTGCCGGGAATGAACACTGAAGCTTTCTTT.